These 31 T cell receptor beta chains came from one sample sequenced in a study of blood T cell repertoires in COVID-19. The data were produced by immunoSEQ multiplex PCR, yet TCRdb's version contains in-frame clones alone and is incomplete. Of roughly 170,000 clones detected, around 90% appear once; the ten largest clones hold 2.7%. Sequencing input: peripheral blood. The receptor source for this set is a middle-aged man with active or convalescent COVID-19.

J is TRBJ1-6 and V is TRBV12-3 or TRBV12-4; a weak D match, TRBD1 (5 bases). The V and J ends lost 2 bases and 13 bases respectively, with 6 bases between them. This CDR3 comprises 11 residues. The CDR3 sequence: CASSLKGPLHF. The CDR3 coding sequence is TGTGCCAGCAGTTTAAAGGGGCCCCTCCACTTT.

CDR3 protein: CASGGLAGSSVSGELFF. The CDR3 DNA reads as TGTGCCAGCGGCGGACTAGCGGGGTCGTCAGTCTCCGGGGAGCTGTTTTTT. The chain uses TRBV27 and TRBJ2-2; 12 bases are shared with TRBD2. Germline V CDR1 and CDR2: MNHEY, SMNVEV (reference sequence). This CDR3 region has 17 residues. V shed 8 bases, J shed 6 bases, and the junction held 13 bases outside the gene matches.

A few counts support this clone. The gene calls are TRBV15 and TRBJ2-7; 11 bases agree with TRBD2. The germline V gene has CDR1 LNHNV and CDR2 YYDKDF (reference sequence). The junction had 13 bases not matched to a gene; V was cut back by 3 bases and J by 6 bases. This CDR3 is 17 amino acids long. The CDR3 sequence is CATSRGAGGLAEFEQYF. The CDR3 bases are TGTGCCACCAGCAGGGGGGCGGGGGGACTAGCGGAATTCGAGCAGTACTTC.

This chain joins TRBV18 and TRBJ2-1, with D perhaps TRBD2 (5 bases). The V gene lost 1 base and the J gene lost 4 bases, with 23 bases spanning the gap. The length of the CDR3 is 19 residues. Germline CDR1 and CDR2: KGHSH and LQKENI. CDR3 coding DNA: TGTGCCAGCTCACCACGTAGCGTCAAATCTGCGAAGATATACAATGAGCAGTTCTTC. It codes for CASSPRSVKSAKIYNEQFF.

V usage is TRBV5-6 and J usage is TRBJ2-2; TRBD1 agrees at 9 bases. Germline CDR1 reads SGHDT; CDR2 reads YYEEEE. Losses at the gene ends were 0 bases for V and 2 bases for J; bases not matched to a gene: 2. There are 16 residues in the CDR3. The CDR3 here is CASSLGDRANTGELFF. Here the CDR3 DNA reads TGTGCCAGCAGCTTGGGGGACAGGGCTAACACCGGGGAGCTGTTTTTT.

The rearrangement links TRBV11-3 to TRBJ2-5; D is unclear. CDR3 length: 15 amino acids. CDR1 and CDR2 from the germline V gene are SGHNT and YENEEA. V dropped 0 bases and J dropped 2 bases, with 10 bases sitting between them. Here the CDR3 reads CASSLDRGAQETQYF. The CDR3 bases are TGTGCCAGCAGCTTAGATCGCGGAGCACAAGAGACCCAGTACTTC.

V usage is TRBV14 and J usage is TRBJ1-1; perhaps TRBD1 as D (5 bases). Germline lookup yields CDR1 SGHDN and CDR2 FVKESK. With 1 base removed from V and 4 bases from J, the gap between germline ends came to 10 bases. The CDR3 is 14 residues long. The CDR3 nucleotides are TGTGCCAGCAGCCAAGCCCAGGGAATCACTGAAGCTTTCTTT. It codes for CASSQAQGITEAFF.

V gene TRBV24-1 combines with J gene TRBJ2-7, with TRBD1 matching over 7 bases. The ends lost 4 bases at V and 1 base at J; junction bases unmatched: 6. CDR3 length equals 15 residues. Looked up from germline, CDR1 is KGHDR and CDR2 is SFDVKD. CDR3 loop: CATSDPRQGSYEQYF. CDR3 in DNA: TGTGCCACCAGTGACCCTCGACAGGGATCCTACGAGCAGTACTTC.

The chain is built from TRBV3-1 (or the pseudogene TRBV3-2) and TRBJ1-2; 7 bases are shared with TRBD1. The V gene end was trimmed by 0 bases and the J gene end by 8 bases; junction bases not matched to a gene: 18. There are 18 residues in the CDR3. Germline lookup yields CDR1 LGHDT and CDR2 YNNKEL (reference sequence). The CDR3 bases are TGTGCCAGCAGCCAAGATAATAGGAAATGGACAGGTCAGTGGGGCTACACCTTC. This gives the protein CASSQDNRKWTGQWGYTF.

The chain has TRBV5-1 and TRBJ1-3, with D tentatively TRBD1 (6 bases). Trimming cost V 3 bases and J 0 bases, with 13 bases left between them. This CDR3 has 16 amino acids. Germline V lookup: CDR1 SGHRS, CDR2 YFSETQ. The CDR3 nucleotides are TGCGCCAGCAGCTCGGGCGTGGGGGCCTCTGGAAACACCATATATTTT. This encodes CASSSGVGASGNTIYF. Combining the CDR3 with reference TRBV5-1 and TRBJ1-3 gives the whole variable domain KAGVTQTPRYLIKTRGQQVTLSCSPISGHRSVSWYQQTPGQGLQFLFEYFSETQRNKGNFPGRFSGRQFSNSRSEMNVSTLELGDSALYLCASSSGVGASGNTIYFGEGSWLTVV.

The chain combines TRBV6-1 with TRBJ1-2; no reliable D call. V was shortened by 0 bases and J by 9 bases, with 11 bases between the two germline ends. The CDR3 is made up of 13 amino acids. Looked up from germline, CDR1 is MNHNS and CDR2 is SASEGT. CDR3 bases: TGTGCCAGCAGTGAAGCGTTAACAGCTAGCTACACCTTC. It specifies CASSEALTASYTF.

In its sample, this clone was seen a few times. CDR3 nucleotide sequence: TGTGCCAGTATGAGTAGAGGGAACACCGGGGAGCTGTTTTTT. Protein: CASMSRGNTGELFF. V gene TRBV19 combines with J gene TRBJ2-2; D call uncertain. Trimming shortened V by 7 bases and J by 1 base, and 10 bases separated the two germline ends. This CDR3 is built from 14 residues. Germline-derived CDR1 and CDR2 are LNHDA and SQIVND (reference sequence).

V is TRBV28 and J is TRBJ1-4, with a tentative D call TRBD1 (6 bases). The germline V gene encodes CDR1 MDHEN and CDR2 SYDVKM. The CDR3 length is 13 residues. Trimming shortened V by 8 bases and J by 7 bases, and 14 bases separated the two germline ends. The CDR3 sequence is CASSSGQFEKLFF. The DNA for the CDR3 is TGTGCCAGCTCTTCCGGACAGTTTGAAAAACTGTTTTTT.

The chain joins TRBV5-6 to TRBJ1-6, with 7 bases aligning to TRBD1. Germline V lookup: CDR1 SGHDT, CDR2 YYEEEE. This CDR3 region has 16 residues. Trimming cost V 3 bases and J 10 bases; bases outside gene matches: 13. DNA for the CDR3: TGTGCCAGCAGCTCAACCTCACAGGGGAAGAGGTCACCCCTCCACTTT. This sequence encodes CASSSTSQGKRSPLHF.

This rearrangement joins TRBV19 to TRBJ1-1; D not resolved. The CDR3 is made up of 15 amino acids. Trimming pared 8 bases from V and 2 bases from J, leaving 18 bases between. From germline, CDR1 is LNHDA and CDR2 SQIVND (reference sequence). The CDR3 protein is CASRAGDRLNTEAFF. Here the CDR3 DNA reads TGTGCCAGTCGGGCCGGAGACCGACTAAACACTGAAGCTTTCTTT.

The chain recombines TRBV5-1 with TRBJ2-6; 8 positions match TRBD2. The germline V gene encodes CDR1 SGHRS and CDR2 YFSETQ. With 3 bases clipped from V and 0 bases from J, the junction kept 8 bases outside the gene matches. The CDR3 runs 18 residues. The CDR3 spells CASSYRGGLRSGANVLTF. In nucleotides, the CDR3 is TGCGCCAGCAGCTACCGGGGGGGCCTTCGCTCTGGGGCCAACGTCCTGACTTTC.

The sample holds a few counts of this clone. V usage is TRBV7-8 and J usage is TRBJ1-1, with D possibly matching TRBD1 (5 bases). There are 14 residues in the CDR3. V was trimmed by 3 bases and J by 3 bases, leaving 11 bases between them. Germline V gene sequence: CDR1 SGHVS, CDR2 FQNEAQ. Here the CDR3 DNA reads TGTGCCAGCAGCTTGGGGGGAGGGTACACTGAAGCTTTCTTT. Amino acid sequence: CASSLGGGYTEAFF.

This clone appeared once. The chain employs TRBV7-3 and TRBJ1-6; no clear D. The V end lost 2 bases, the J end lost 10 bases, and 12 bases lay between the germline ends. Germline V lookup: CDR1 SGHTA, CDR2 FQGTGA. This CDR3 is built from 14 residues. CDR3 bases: TGTGCCAGCAGCTTATCGGGCGGGGAATCACCCCTCCACTTT. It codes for CASSLSGGESPLHF.

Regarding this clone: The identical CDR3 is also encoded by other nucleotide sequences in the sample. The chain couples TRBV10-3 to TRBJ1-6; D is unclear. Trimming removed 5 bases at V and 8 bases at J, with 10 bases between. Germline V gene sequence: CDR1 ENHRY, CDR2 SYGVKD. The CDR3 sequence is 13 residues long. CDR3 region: CAISTTGDSPLHF. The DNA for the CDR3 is TGTGCCATCAGTACTACCGGGGATTCACCCCTCCACTTT.

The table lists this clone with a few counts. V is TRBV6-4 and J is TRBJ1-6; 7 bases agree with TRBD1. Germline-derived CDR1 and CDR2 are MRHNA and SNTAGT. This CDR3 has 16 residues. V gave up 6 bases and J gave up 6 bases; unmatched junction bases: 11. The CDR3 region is CASRGGQRESNSPLHF. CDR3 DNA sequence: TGTGCCAGCAGAGGGGGACAGCGGGAGAGTAATTCACCCCTCCACTTT.

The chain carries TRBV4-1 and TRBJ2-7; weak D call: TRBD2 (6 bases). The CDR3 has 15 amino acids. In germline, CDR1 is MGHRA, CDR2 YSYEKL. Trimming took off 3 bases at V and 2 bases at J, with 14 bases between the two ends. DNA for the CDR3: TGCGCCAGCAGCCACCGGGACTTAGCCCCCTACGAGCAGTACTTC. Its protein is CASSHRDLAPYEQYF.

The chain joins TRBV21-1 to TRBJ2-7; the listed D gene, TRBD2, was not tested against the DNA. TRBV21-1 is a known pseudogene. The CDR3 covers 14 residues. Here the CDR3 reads CASSKVRTSDEQYF. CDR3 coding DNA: TGTGCCAGCAGCAAAGTCCGAACGAGTGACGAGCAGTACTTC.

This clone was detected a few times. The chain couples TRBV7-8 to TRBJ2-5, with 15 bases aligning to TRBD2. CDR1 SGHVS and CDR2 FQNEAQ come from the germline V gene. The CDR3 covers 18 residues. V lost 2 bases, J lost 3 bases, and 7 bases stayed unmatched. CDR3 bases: TGTGCCAGCAGCTTAATAGGGACTAGCGGGGGGCGTAAAGAGACCCAGTACTTC. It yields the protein CASSLIGTSGGRKETQYF.

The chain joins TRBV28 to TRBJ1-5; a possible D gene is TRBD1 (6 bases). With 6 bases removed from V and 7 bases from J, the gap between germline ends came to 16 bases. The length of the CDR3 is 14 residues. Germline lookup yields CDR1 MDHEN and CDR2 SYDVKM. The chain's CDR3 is CASSFGTTGQPQHF. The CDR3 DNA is TGTGCCAGCAGCTTTGGGACAACGGGGCAGCCCCAGCATTTT.

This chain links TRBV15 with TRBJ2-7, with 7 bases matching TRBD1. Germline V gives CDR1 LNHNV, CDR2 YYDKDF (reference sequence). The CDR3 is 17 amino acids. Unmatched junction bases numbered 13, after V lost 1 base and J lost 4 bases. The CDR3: CATSRVLQGTRGYEQYF. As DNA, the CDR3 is TGTGCCACCAGCAGAGTCCTACAGGGGACCAGGGGATACGAGCAGTACTTC.

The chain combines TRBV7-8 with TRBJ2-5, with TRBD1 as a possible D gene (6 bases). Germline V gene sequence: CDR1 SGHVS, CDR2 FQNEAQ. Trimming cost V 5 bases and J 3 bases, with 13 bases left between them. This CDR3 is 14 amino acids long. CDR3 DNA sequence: TGTGCCAGCAGCCGGAACACAGGGAAAGAGACCCAGTACTTC. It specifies CASSRNTGKETQYF.

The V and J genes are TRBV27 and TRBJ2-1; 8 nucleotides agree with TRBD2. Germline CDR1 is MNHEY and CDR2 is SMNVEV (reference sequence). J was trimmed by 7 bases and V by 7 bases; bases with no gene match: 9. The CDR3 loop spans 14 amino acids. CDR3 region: CASTPGGRWNEQFF. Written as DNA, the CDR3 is TGTGCCAGCACTCCGGGGGGGAGATGGAATGAGCAGTTCTTC.

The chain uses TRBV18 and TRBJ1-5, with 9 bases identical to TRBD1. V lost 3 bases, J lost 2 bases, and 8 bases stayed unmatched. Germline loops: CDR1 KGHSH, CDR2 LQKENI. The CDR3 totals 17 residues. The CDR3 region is CASSPDRGSFGNQPQHF. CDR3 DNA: TGTGCCAGCTCACCGGACAGGGGCTCTTTCGGCAATCAGCCCCAGCATTTT.

The CDR3 nucleotides read TGCGCCAGCAGTGATAGAACAGGGGCCTACGAGCAGTACTTC. Protein: CASSDRTGAYEQYF. This chain joins TRBV10-1 and TRBJ2-7, with 7 bases lining up with TRBD1. The ends lost 3 bases at V and 2 bases at J; junction bases unmatched: 4. CDR1 is WNHNN and CDR2 is SYGVQD in the germline V gene (reference sequence). The CDR3 consists of 14 residues.

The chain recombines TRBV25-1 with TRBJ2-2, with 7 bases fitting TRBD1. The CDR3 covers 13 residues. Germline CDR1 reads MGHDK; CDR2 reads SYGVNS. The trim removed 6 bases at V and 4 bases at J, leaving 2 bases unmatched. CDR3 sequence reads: CASRKGATGELFF. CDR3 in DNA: TGTGCCAGCAGAAAGGGGGCCACCGGGGAGCTGTTTTTT.

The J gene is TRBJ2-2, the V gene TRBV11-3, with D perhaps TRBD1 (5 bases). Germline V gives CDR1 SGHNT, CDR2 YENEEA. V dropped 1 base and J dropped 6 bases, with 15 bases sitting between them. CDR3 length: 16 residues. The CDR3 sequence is CASSLAWPGIPGELFF. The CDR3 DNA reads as TGTGCCAGCAGCTTAGCCTGGCCAGGGATACCCGGGGAGCTGTTTTTT.